A single sample gave rise to the 22 T cell receptor beta chains below, sequenced in a study of T cells in Graves' hyperthyroidism and ophthalmopathy. TCR beta CDR3 regions were amplified from RNA. A first-round RT-PCR of the TCR CDR3 used the HTBI primer set. TCRdb reprocessed the multiplex PCR reads with MiXCR, giving one entry per CDR3 protein. The repertoire consists of 200,000 to 250,000 distinct CDR3 sequences, with about a sixth occurring once and the leading ten covering 25% to 30%. Sequences were obtained from blood. These receptors all come from a woman between 18 and 29 years old with Graves' ophthalmopathy.

On this clonotype: A junction boundary mismatches the germline segment, possibly from a read error. The genes are TRBV9 and TRBJ1-1; D remains ambiguous. The germline gives CDR1 SGDLS, CDR2 YYNGEE. The CDR3 runs 13 residues. CDR3 nucleotide sequence: TGTGCCAGCAGCGTAGCATGGAACGCTGAAGCTTTCTTT. Translation gives CASSVAWNAEAFF.

This clonotype came up many times. V and J are TRBV20-1 and TRBJ1-1; the D gene is possibly TRBD1 (5 bases). Germline assignment: CDR1 DFQATT and CDR2 SNEGSKA (reference sequence). The CDR3 extends over 14 amino acids. Trimming left V 6 bases short and J 0 bases short, with 14 bases between. CDR3 DNA sequence: TGCAGTGCCGCTGGGGGGGGGGTGAACACTGAAGCTTTCTTT. It translates to CSAAGGGVNTEAFF.

CDR3 bases: TGTGCCTGGAGTGTAACGGGGGCGTACACTGAAGCTTTCTTT. Its translation: CAWSVTGAYTEAFF. The rearrangement links TRBV30 to TRBJ1-1, with D perhaps matching TRBD1 (6 bases). Between the trimmed V and J ends, which lost 0 bases and 3 bases, there was a span of 11 bases. Looked up from germline, CDR1 is GTSNPN and CDR2 is SVGIG (reference sequence). This CDR3 comprises 14 residues. The whole variable domain, remainder taken from reference TRBV30 and TRBJ1-1, is SQTIHQWPATLVQPVGSPLSLECTVEGTSNPNLYWYRQAAGRGLQLLFYSVGIGQISSEVPQNLSASRPQDRQFILSSKKLLLSDSGFYLCAWSVTGAYTEAFFGQGTRLTVV.

This clonotype was recorded at least ten times. This chain uses TRBV20-1 with TRBJ2-1; D not certain. V gave up 3 bases and J gave up 9 bases, with 9 bases separating them. This CDR3 comprises 11 residues. From germline, CDR1 is DFQATT and CDR2 SNEGSKA (reference sequence). The CDR3 sequence is CSAREVGEQFF. CDR3 nucleotides: TGCAGTGCTAGGGAAGTAGGTGAGCAGTTCTTC.

This clonotype was seen many times. The chain is built from TRBV7-2 and TRBJ1-5; no clear D gene. The germline V gene encodes CDR1 SGHTA and CDR2 FQGNSA. The CDR3 runs to 13 residues. V lost 1 base and J lost 7, with 8 bases in between. The CDR3 DNA reads as TGTGCCAGCAGCTTAGAGTTCGGACAGCCCCAGCATTTT. It specifies CASSLEFGQPQHF.

This clonotype was seen at least ten times. This chain links TRBV7-9 with TRBJ2-7, with D maybe TRBD2 (6 bases). This CDR3 is 13 amino acids long. Trimming stripped 8 bases from V and 2 bases from J, with 13 bases between. Germline V gene lookup returns CDR1 SEHNR and CDR2 FQNEAQ (reference sequence). CDR3 in amino acids: CASAGGAPYEQYF. CDR3 sequence (DNA): TGTGCCAGCGCTGGAGGGGCGCCCTACGAGCAGTACTTC.

This clonotype has a count of ten or more. The chain carries TRBV20-1 and TRBJ1-2; a weak D match, TRBD1 (6 bases). With 2 bases removed from V and 6 bases from J, the gap between germline ends came to 10 bases. The CDR3 consists of 12 residues. CDR1 is DFQATT, CDR2 SNEGSKA, per germline (reference sequence). The CDR3 region is CSARRTEDGYTF. CDR3 bases: TGCAGTGCTAGACGGACAGAAGATGGCTACACCTTC.

The gene calls are TRBV6-1 and TRBJ2-7; D unclear. Germline CDR1 and CDR2: MNHNS and SASEGT. V was clipped by 6 bases and J by 2 bases, with 17 bases between them. The CDR3 is 15 amino acids. The CDR3 here is CASSPPPDPPYEQYF. The CDR3 coding sequence is TGTGCCAGCAGCCCTCCCCCTGACCCCCCCTACGAGCAGTACTTC.

This clonotype was seen repeatedly, ten times or more. The rearrangement uses TRBV7-9 and TRBJ2-1; D not resolved. The germline CDR1 and CDR2 sequences are SEHNR and FQNEAQ (reference sequence). The CDR3 sequence is 11 residues long. Trimming took off 5 bases at V and 9 bases at J, with 8 bases between the two ends. The CDR3 nucleotides read TGTGCCAGCAGCCAAATGGGTGAGCAGTTCTTC. Encoded protein: CASSQMGEQFF.

The table lists this clonotype with many counts. The chain joins TRBV12-3 or TRBV12-4 to TRBJ2-2; D gene unclear. CDR3 size: 12 residues. V lost 6 bases to trimming and J lost 6 bases, with 8 bases between them. This chain's CDR3 is CASSSYPGELFF. Here the CDR3 DNA reads TGTGCCAGCAGCTCCTACCCCGGGGAGCTGTTTTTT.

V is TRBV2 and J is TRBJ1-1, with D maybe TRBD1 (5 bases). This CDR3 has 13 amino acids. From germline, CDR1 is SNHLY and CDR2 FYNNEI. Deletions cut 8 bases from V and 1 base from J, with 11 bases between. CDR3 nucleotides: TGTGCCAGCCGGCGGGGGGAGAACACTGAAGCTTTCTTT. Its translation is CASRRGENTEAFF.

This clonotype occurred many times. The chain carries TRBV6-2 or TRBV6-3 and TRBJ2-7, with D possibly being TRBD2 (6 bases). Trimming pared 8 bases from V and 6 bases from J, leaving 17 bases between. The CDR3 has 13 amino acids. Per the germline V gene, CDR1 is MNHEY and CDR2 is SVGEGT. The CDR3 loop reads CASGAAGRSEQYF. The CDR3 DNA reads as TGTGCCAGCGGTGCGGCGGGAAGGTCCGAGCAGTACTTC.

This clonotype was observed many times. J is TRBJ1-2 and V is TRBV7-9; D gene ambiguous. CDR1 and CDR2 (germline): SEHNR, FQNEAQ (reference sequence). V was pared by 0 bases and J by 8 bases, with 10 bases between. The CDR3 has 13 residues. The CDR3 sequence is CASSLAAGRGYTF. The CDR3 DNA follows: TGTGCCAGCAGCTTAGCGGCCGGCCGGGGCTACACCTTC.

Many counts were recorded for this clonotype. This rearrangement joins TRBV7-9 to TRBJ1-6; the D is unclear. The germline V gene encodes CDR1 SEHNR and CDR2 FQNEAQ (reference sequence). V was clipped by 2 bases and J by 9 bases, with 14 bases between them. The CDR3 consists of 15 residues. The CDR3 coding sequence is TGTGCCAGCAGCTTATCCCCAACCTTGGGTTCACCCCTCCACTTT. Translation gives CASSLSPTLGSPLHF.

In its sample, this clonotype was seen many times. The gene calls are TRBV6-1 and TRBJ1-5, with 7 bases aligning to TRBD1. CDR1 MNHNS and CDR2 SASEGT come from the germline V gene. The CDR3 extends over 16 amino acids. The V and J ends lost 6 bases and 6 bases, in that order; junction bases with no gene match: 14. The CDR3 bases are TGTGCCAGCAGGGGTAGGGGGCAGGGAAGTCGTCAGCCCCAGCATTTT. This translates into CASRGRGQGSRQPQHF.

This clonotype was counted at least ten times. The chain carries TRBV7-2 and TRBJ1-1; TRBD1 might be the D (6 bases). This CDR3 region has 13 residues. The V end was cut by 5 bases, the J end by 11 bases, with 18 bases between. In germline, CDR1 is SGHTA, CDR2 FQGNSA. The CDR3 loop reads CASSPGQTGRAFF. The CDR3 DNA sequence: TGTGCCAGCAGCCCCGGACAGACTGGTAGGGCTTTCTTT. Based on the CDR3 plus reference TRBV7-2 and TRBJ1-1, the full variable domain is GAGVSQSPSNKVTEKGKDVELRCDPISGHTALYWYRQSLGQGLEFLIYFQGNSAPDKSGLPSDRFSAERTGGSVSTLTIQRTQQEDSAVYLCASSPGQTGRAFFGQGTRLTVV.

The J gene is TRBJ2-3, the V gene TRBV6-1; 12 bases fit TRBD2. J lost 5 bases, V lost 6 bases, and 12 bases had no gene match. This CDR3 is 17 amino acids long. Germline V gene lookup returns CDR1 MNHNS and CDR2 SASEGT. CDR3 nucleotide sequence: TGTGCCAGCAGCGCAGGACTAGCGGGAAGGGTCATAGATACGCAGTATTTT. It specifies CASSAGLAGRVIDTQYF.

This clonotype turned up a few times. The chain uses TRBV28 and TRBJ2-7, with 14 bases that match TRBD2. CDR1 MDHEN and CDR2 SYDVKM come from the germline V gene. The V gene end was trimmed by 7 bases and the J gene end by 2 bases; junction bases not matched to a gene: 19. The CDR3 extends over 20 amino acids. The CDR3 reads CASNPTVRTSGRLLTYEQYF. The CDR3 coding sequence is TGTGCCAGCAACCCAACGGTGAGGACTAGCGGGAGGCTTCTTACCTACGAGCAGTACTTC.

In this sample, this clonotype turned up many times. At one end the junction does not follow the germline gene, possibly because of a read error. J is TRBJ2-5 and V is TRBV7-7; TRBD2 agrees at 15 bases. In germline, CDR1 is SSHAT, CDR2 FNYEAQ (reference sequence). CDR3 length equals 16 residues. The CDR3 region is CASSSGTSGRWETQYF. The DNA of the CDR3 is TGTGCTAGCAGCTCCGGGACTAGCGGGAGGTGGGAGACCCAGTACTTC.

The chain recombines TRBV6-2 or TRBV6-3 with TRBJ1-1, with D possibly TRBD1 on 5 matching bases. V was clipped by 6 bases and J by 4 bases, with 15 bases between them. CDR1 and CDR2 (germline): MNHEY, SVGEGT. The CDR3 length is 14 residues. CDR3 nucleotides: TGTGCCAGCAGACACGGTGGCGGGGCCACTGAAGCTTTCTTT. This translates into CASRHGGGATEAFF.

This clonotype was seen ten or more times. This chain connects TRBV11-2 to TRBJ2-7, with 7 positions matching TRBD1. The J segment lost 2 bases and the V segment lost 4 bases, leaving 2 bases of the junction unmatched. The germline V gene encodes CDR1 SGHAT and CDR2 FQNNGV. The CDR3 sequence is 13 residues long. The CDR3 nucleotides are TGTGCCAGCAGCTACGGGACAGCCTACGAGCAGTACTTC. This encodes CASSYGTAYEQYF.

This clonotype has ten or more counts. The V call is TRBV15, the J call TRBJ1-2; the D is unclear. V lost 0 bases, J lost 0 bases, and 8 bases lay in between. The CDR3 has 15 residues. Germline V gene data show CDR1 as LNHNV and CDR2 as YYDKDF (reference sequence). The CDR3 bases are TGTGCCACCAGCAGAGATGGGGAGTCTAACTATGGCTACACCTTC. It specifies CATSRDGESNYGYTF. Drawing the rest from reference TRBV15 and TRBJ1-2, the complete variable domain is DAMVIQNPRYQVTQFGKPVTLSCSQTLNHNVMYWYQQKSSQAPKLLFHYYDKDFNNEADTPDNFQSRRPNTSFCFLDIRSPGLGDTAMYLCATSRDGESNYGYTFGSGTRLTVV.